This T cell receptor beta chain stems from a study of cytomegalovirus exposure and HLA in healthy donors. This CDR3 contains 14 residues. Germline CDR1 MDHEN, CDR2 SYDVKM. V was clipped by 3 bases and J by 10 bases, with 16 bases between them. This PCR relied on a set of 60 Vbeta primers and 13 Jbeta primers. Sequenced by immunoSEQ multiplex PCR; TCRdb stores in-frame clones only, minus some. The sample consists of 150,000 to 200,000 clones, more than 75% of them appearing once. The origin of this receptor is a woman in her 50s in good health and CMV-seronegative. The chain uses TRBV28 and TRBJ2-1, with D perhaps TRBD1 (5 bases). Material: PBMCs. This CDR3 is CASSFGQGQGEQFF. As DNA, the CDR3 is TGTGCCAGCAGTTTTGGTCAGGGCCAGGGCGAGCAGTTCTTC.